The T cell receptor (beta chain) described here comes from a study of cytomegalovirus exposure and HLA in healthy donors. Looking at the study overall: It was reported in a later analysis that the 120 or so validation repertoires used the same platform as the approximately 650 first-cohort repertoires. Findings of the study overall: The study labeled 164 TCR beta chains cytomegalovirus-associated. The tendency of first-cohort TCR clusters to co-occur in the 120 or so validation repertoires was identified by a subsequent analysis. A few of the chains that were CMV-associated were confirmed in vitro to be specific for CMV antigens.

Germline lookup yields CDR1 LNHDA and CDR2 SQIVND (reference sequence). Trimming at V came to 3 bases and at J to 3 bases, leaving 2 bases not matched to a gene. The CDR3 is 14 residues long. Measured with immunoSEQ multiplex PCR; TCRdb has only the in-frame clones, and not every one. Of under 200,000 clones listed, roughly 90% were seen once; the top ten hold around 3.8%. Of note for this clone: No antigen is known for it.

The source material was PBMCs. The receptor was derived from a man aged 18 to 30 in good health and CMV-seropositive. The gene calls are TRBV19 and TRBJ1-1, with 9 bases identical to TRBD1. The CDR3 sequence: CASSIRTGDTEAFF. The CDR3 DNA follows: TGTGCCAGTAGTATTCGGACAGGGGACACTGAAGCTTTCTTT. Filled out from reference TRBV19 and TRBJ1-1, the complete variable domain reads DGGITQSPKYLFRKEGQNVTLSCEQNLNHDAMYWYRQDPGQGLRLIYYSQIVNDFQKGDIAEGYSVSREKKESFPLTVTSAQKNPTAFYLCASSIRTGDTEAFFGQGTRLTVV.